These 3 T cell receptor beta chains originate from one sample sequenced in a study of STAT3 mutations in large granular lymphocyte leukemia. Findings of the study overall: Every T-cell large granular lymphocyte leukemia patient had at least one immunodominant TCR beta clonotype.

No antigen has been identified for these receptors. Sequencing used immunoSEQ multiplex PCR; TCRdb keeps in-frame clones, though not all of them. The sample has a few thousand clones; about 50% are singletons. Source material: peripheral blood mononuclear cells. These TCRs come from a man aged 60-69 years with T-cell large granular lymphocyte leukemia. Some clones in this sample may be carry-over from other donors' samples.

This rearrangement joins TRBV29-1 to TRBJ2-1; D is ambiguous. CDR3 size: 13 residues. In germline, CDR1 is SQVTM, CDR2 ANQGSEA. The V gene lost 7 bases and the J gene lost 0 bases, with 10 bases spanning the gap. CDR3 protein: CSAGGDSYNEQFF. The CDR3 bases are TGCAGCGCGGGCGGAGACTCCTACAATGAGCAGTTCTTC.

The chain joins TRBV5-6 to TRBJ2-7, with TRBD1 matching 9 bases. Germline V CDR1 and CDR2: SGHDT, YYEEEE. The trim removed 4 bases at V and 8 bases at J, leaving 7 bases unmatched. The CDR3 consists of 13 residues. This CDR3 is CASSPGQGRKQYV. CDR3 DNA: TGTGCCAGCAGCCCTGGACAGGGGCGGAAGCAGTACGTC.

This clone was detected only a few times. The chain carries TRBV19 and TRBJ1-5; unclear D gene. Trimming pared 2 bases from V and 8 bases from J, leaving 10 bases between. The CDR3 contains 13 residues. Germline loops: CDR1 LNHDA, CDR2 SQIVND (reference sequence). In nucleotides, the CDR3 is TGTGCCAGTAGTATATCTGCAGCGGAGCCCCAGCATTTT. Protein: CASSISAAEPQHF.